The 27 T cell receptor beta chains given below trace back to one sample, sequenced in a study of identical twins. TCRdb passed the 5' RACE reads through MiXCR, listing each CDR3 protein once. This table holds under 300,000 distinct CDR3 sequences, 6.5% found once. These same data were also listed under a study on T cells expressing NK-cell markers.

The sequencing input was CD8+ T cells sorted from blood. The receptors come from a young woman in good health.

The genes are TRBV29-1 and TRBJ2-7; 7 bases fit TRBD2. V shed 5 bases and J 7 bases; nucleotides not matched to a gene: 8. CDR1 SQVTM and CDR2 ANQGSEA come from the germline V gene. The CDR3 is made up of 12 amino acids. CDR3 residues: CSVYLTSPEQYF. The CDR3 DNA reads TGCAGCGTTTACTTGACTAGCCCAGAGCAGTACTTC.

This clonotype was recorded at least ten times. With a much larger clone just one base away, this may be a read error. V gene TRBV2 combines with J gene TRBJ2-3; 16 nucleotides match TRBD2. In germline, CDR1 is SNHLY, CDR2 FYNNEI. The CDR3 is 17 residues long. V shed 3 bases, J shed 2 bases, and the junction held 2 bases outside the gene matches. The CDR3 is CASSDGTSGGATDTQYF. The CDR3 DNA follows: TGTGCCAGCAGTGACGGGACTAGCGGGGGGGCCACAGATACGCAGTATTTT.

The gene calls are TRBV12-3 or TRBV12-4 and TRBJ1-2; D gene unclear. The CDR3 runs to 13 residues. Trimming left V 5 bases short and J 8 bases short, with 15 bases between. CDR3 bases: TGTGCCAGCAGTCCCATGGTGGCTGTCGGCTACACCTTC. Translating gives CASSPMVAVGYTF.

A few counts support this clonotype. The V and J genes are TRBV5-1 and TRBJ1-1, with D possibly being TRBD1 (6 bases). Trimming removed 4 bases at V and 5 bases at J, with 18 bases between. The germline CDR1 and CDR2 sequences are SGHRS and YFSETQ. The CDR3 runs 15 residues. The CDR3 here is CASSAQTTGSTEAFF. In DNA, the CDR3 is TGCGCCAGCAGCGCGCAGACAACAGGGAGTACTGAAGCTTTCTTT.

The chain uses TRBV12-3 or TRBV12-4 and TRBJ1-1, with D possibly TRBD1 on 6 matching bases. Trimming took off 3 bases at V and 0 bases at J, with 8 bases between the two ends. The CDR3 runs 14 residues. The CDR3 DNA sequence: TGTGCCAGCAGTTTTCGACAGGTGAACACTGAAGCTTTCTTT. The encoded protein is CASSFRQVNTEAFF.

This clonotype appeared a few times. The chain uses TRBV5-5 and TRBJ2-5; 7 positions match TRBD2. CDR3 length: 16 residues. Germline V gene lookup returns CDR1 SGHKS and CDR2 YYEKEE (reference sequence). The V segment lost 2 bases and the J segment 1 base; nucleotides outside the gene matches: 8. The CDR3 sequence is CASSFASGGPQETQYF. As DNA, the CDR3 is TGTGCCAGCAGCTTTGCATCGGGGGGTCCCCAAGAGACCCAGTACTTC.

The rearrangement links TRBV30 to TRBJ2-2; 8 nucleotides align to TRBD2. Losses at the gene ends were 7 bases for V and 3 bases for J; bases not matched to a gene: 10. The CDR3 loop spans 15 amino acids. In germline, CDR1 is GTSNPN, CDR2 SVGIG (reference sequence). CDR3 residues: CASTLREGHTGELFF. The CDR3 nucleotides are TGTGCCTCCACTCTCCGGGAGGGCCACACCGGGGAGCTGTTTTTT.

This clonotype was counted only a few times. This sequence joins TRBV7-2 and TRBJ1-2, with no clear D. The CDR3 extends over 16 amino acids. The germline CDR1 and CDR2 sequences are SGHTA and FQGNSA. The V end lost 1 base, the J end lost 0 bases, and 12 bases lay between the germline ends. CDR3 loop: CASSLEPPLANYGYTF. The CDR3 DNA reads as TGTGCCAGCAGCTTAGAGCCGCCGTTAGCTAACTATGGCTACACCTTC. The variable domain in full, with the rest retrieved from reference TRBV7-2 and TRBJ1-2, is GAGVSQSPSNKVTEKGKDVELRCDPISGHTALYWYRQSLGQGLEFLIYFQGNSAPDKSGLPSDRFSAERTGGSVSTLTIQRTQQEDSAVYLCASSLEPPLANYGYTFGSGTRLTVV.

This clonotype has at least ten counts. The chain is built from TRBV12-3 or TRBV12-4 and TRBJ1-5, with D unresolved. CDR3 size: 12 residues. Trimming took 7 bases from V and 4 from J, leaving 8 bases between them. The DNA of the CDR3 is TGTGCCAGCACCGAAGAAAATCAGCCCCAGCATTTT. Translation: CASTEENQPQHF.

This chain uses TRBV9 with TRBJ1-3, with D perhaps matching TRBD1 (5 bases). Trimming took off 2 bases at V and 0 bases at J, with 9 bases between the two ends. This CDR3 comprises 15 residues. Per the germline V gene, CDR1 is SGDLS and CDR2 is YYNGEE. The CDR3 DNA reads TGTGCCAGCAGCGTTCAGGGATACTCTGGAAACACCATATATTTT. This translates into CASSVQGYSGNTIYF.

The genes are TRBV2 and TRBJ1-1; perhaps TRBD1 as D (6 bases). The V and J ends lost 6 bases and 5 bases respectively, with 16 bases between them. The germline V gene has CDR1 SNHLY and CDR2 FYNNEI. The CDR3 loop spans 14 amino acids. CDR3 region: CASSREDSGTEAFF. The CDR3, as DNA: TGTGCCAGCAGCCGGGAGGACAGCGGTACTGAAGCTTTCTTT.

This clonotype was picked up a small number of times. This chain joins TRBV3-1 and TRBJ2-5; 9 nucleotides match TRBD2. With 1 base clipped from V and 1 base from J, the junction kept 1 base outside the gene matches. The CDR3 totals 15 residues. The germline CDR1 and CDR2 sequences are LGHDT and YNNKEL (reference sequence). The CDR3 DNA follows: TGTGCCAGCAGCCAAGCTAGCGGGGCCCAAGAGACCCAGTACTTC. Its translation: CASSQASGAQETQYF.

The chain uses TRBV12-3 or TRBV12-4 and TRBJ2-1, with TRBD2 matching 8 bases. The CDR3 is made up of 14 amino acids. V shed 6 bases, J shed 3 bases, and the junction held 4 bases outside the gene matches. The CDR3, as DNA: TGTGCCAGCAGCCGAGCGGGAGTCTACAATGAGCAGTTCTTC. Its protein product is CASSRAGVYNEQFF.

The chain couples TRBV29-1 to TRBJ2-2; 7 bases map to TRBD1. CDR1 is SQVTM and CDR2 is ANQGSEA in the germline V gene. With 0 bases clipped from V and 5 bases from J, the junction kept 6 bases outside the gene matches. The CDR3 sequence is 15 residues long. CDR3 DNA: TGCAGCGTTGAAGACGACAGGGAATGGACCGGGGAGCTGTTTTTT. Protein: CSVEDDREWTGELFF.

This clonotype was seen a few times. The CDR3 DNA sequence: TGTGCCAGCAGTGACCAGGGGGCCTACGAGCAGTACTTC. This sequence encodes CASSDQGAYEQYF. The V gene is TRBV2, the J gene TRBJ2-7; TRBD1 matches 7 bases. This CDR3 contains 13 residues. With V trimmed by 3 bases and J by 2 bases, 1 base remained unmatched. The V gene's germline CDR1 is SNHLY and CDR2 FYNNEI.

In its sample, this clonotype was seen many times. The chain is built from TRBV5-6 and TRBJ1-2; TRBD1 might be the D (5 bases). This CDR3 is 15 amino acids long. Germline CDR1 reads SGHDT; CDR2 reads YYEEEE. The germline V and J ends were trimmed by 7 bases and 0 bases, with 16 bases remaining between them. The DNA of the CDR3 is TGTGCCAGCGAGGGGCCAGCGTTAGCTAACTATGGCTACACCTTC. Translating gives CASEGPALANYGYTF.

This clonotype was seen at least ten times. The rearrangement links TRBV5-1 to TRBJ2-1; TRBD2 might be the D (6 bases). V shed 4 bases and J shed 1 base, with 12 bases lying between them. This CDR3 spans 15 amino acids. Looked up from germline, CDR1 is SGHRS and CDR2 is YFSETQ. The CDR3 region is CASSPTGGSYNEQFF. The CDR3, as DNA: TGCGCCAGCAGCCCAACCGGGGGTTCCTACAATGAGCAGTTCTTC.

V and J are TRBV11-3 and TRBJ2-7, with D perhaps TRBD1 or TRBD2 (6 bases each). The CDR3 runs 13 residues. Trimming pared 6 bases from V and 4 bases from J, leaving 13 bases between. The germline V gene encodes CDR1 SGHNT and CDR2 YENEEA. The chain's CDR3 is CASRPGAEYEQYF. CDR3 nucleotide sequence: TGTGCCAGCAGGCCGGGGGCCGAATACGAGCAGTACTTC.

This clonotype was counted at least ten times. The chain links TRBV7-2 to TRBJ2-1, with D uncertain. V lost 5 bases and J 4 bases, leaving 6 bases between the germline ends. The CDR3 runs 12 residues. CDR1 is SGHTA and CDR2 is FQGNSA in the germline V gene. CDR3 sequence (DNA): TGTGCCAGCAGCCCCTGGTACAATGAGCAGTTCTTC. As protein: CASSPWYNEQFF.

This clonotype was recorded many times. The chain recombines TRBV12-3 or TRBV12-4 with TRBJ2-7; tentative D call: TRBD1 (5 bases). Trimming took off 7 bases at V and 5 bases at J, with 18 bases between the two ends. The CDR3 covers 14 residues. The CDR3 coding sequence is TGTGCCAGCACCCTAGGGGCCTCACTGAACGAGCAGTACTTC. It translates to CASTLGASLNEQYF.

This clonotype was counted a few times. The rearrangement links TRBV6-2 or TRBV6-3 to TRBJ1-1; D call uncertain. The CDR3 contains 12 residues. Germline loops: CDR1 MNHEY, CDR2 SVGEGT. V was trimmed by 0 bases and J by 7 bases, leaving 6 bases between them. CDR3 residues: CASSYSRVEAFF. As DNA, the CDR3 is TGTGCCAGCAGTTACTCGAGGGTTGAAGCTTTCTTT.

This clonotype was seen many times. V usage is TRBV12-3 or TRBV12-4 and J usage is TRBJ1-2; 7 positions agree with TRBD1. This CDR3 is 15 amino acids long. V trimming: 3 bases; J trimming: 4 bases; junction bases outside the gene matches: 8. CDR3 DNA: TGTGCCAGCAGTTTCCCTACGCAGGGGGTCTATGGCTACACCTTC. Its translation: CASSFPTQGVYGYTF.

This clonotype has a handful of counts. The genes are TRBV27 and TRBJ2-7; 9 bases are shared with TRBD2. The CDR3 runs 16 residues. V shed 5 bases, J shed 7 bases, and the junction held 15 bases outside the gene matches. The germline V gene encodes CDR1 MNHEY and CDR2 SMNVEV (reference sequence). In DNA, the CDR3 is TGTGCCAGCAGTACCCTAGCGGGCGGGAGGGCCTCTGAGCAGTACTTC. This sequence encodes CASSTLAGGRASEQYF.

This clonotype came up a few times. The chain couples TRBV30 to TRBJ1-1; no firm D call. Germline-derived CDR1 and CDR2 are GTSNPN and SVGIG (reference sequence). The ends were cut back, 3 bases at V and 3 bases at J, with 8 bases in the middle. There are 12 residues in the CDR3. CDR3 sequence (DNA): TGTGCCTGGAGGATGGGATACACTGAAGCTTTCTTT. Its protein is CAWRMGYTEAFF.

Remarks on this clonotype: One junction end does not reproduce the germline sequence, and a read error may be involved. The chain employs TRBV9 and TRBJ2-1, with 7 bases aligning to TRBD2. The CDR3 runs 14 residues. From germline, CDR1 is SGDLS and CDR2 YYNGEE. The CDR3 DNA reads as TGTGCCAGCAGCGTCGGGGCTAGCGGCAATGAGCAGTTATTC. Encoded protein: CASSVGASGNEQLF.

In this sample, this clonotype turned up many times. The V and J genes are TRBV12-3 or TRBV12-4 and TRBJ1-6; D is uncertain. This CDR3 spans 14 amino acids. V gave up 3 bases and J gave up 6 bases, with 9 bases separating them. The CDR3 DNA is TGTGCCAGCAGTTTTGGACGGGTTAATTCACCCCTCCACTTT. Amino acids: CASSFGRVNSPLHF.

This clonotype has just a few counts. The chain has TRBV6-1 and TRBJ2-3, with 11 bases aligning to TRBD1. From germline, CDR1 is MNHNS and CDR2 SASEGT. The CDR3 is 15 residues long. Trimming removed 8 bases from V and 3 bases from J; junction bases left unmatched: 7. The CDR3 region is CASVDRGRLTDTQYF. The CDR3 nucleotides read TGTGCCAGCGTGGACAGGGGGCGGCTTACAGATACGCAGTATTTT.